The entry that follows covers one TCR beta chain sequence. What it binds is not known. The data were obtained in a study of cytomegalovirus exposure and HLA in healthy donors. The PCR had 60 Vbeta and 13 Jbeta primers. As originally analysed: Counted up in a later analysis, unique TCR beta chains came to 65 million to 80 million, with around 10 million shared. Clones were sequenced by immunoSEQ multiplex PCR, and TCRdb holds only the in-frame ones, with some missing. D and trimming come from the DNA, and the V and J calls and clone size come from that table. This table has under 200,000 clones, about 76% appearing once. Overall study results and limits: In a later analysis, TCR beta V- and J-gene trimming was associated with a missense DCLRE1C variant.

Germline lookup yields CDR1 WNHNN and CDR2 SYGVQD (reference sequence). The ends lost 4 bases at V and 4 bases at J; junction bases unmatched: 12. The CDR3 sequence is 19 residues long. The V call is TRBV10-1, the J call TRBJ2-6; 11 bases fit TRBD1. Sequences were obtained from PBMCs. This receptor was obtained from a woman in her thirties or forties in good health and CMV-seropositive. The CDR3 DNA sequence: TGCGCCAGCAGTGGGAAGGACAGGGGGCCGAACGCCGGGGCCAACGTCCTGACTTTC. Its translation: CASSGKDRGPNAGANVLTF.